These 22 T cell receptor beta chains were all obtained from the same sample, sequenced in a study of CD8+CD57+ T cells in acquired aplastic anemia. TCR beta VDJ and CDR3 profiles were obtained from a genomic DNA template. TCRdb called the reads again in MiXCR, with one record for every CDR3 protein. The sample yields 400,000 to 450,000 distinct CDR3 sequences, about two thirds seen once. The source material was sorted CD4+, CD8+, or CD8+CD57+ T cells (not recorded which) from PBMCs. All receptors derive from a human donor in good health, serving as a control.

This chain links TRBV5-8 with TRBJ1-1; no clear D. Germline V lookup: CDR1 SGHTS, CDR2 YDEGEE. The V and J ends lost 1 base and 1 base respectively, with 8 bases between them. This CDR3 has 14 residues. The CDR3 DNA follows: TGTGCCAGCAGCTTGACGAGGCCGAACACTGAAGCTTTCTTT. Protein: CASSLTRPNTEAFF. Full variable domain (outside the CDR3, taken from reference TRBV5-8 and TRBJ1-1): EAGVTQSPTHLIKTRGQQATLRCSPISGHTSVYWYQQALGLGLQFLLWYDEGEERNRGNFPPRFSGRQFPNYSSELNVNALELEDSALYLCASSLTRPNTEAFFGQGTRLTVV.

This chain links TRBV7-8 with TRBJ1-6, with D possibly matching TRBD1 (6 bases). V lost 7 bases and J lost 17, with 27 bases in between. The CDR3 spans 15 residues. CDR1 is SGHVS and CDR2 is FQNEAQ in the germline V gene. The CDR3, as DNA: TGTGCCAGCACCTCCAACAGGGTGCGGGATCAGTACTTCCACTTT. This encodes CASTSNRVRDQYFHF.

Only one count was recorded for this clonotype. An end of the junction differs from the germline gene, which may be a read error. This rearrangement joins TRBV10-2 to TRBJ1-1, with D perhaps matching TRBD1 (6 bases). The CDR3 consists of 14 residues. The germline V gene encodes CDR1 WSHSY and CDR2 SAAADI. CDR3 residues: CASIVPSGDTEAIF. The CDR3 nucleotides read TGCGCCAGCATTGTCCCCTCTGGGGACACTGAAGCGATCTTC.

In regard to this clonotype: One end of the junction does not line up with germline, which may come from a read error. The chain's CDR3 is CASSPGADTQFF. In nucleotides, the CDR3 is TGTGCCAGCAGCCCCGGGGCAGATACGCAGTTCTTT. This chain links TRBV7-2 with TRBJ2-1, with D perhaps given as TRBD1 or TRBD2 (5 bases each). This CDR3 comprises 12 residues. Germline-derived CDR1 and CDR2 are SGHTA and FQGNSA.

About this clonotype: This may stem from a read error, because a much larger clone lies one nucleotide away. The missing conserved phenylalanine or tryptophan at the end of this CDR3 makes a read error likely. This sequence joins TRBV6-2 or TRBV6-3 and TRBJ2-7; 7 positions agree with TRBD1. From germline, CDR1 is MNHEY and CDR2 SVGEGT. J was trimmed by 4 bases and V by 1 base; bases with no gene match: 7. The CDR3 is 15 residues long. The CDR3 coding sequence is TGTGCCAGCAGTTACTTAGGACAGGACCTATACGAGCAGTACCTC. The encoded protein is CASSYLGQDLYEQYL.

J is TRBJ1-6 and V is TRBV9; D might be TRBD1 (5 bases). This CDR3 contains 16 residues. Trimming took 2 bases from V and 14 from J, leaving 23 bases between them. Germline CDR1 SGDLS, CDR2 YYNGEE. Here the CDR3 DNA reads TGTGCCAGCAGCGTGGACTCAGGGAGGTTACCAAGAGCCCTCCACTTT. Its translation is CASSVDSGRLPRALHF.

Note on this clonotype: Germline is not matched at one junction end, which may reflect a read error. The chain uses TRBV20-1 and TRBJ2-3; D might be TRBD2 (5 bases). Germline V gene data show CDR1 as DFQATT and CDR2 as SNEGSKA (reference sequence). This CDR3 contains 11 residues. The CDR3 DNA follows: TGCAGTGCTAGAGCACGGGGTTACGAGCATTTT. It codes for CSARARGYEHF.

This clonotype was counted many times. The CDR3 spells CASSPGDSYGYTF. DNA of the CDR3: TGTGCCAGTAGTCCGGGAGACAGTTATGGCTACACCTTC. The rearrangement uses TRBV19 and TRBJ1-2; a possible D gene is TRBD1 (5 bases). This CDR3 comprises 13 residues. Trimming shortened V by 5 bases and J by 5 bases, and 12 bases separated the two germline ends. Germline V gives CDR1 LNHDA, CDR2 SQIVND (reference sequence). The full variable domain, completed using reference TRBV19 and TRBJ1-2, is DGGITQSPKYLFRKEGQNVTLSCEQNLNHDAMYWYRQDPGQGLRLIYYSQIVNDFQKGDIAEGYSVSREKKESFPLTVTSAQKNPTAFYLCASSPGDSYGYTFGSGTRLTVV.

A remark on this clonotype: A much bigger clone sits one base away, suggesting this may be a read error. This chain links TRBV5-1 with TRBJ2-6; TRBD1 or TRBD2 may be the D gene (5 bases each). This CDR3 spans 15 amino acids. V lost 8 bases and J 0 bases, leaving 12 bases between the germline ends. Germline V gene lookup returns CDR1 SGHRS and CDR2 YFSETQ. CDR3 region: CASRVGDSGANVLTF. In DNA form, the CDR3 reads TGCGCCAGTAGGGTGGGGGACTCTGGGGCCAACGTCCTGACTTTC.

A remark on this clonotype: A read error is likely, as this CDR3 ends without the conserved phenylalanine or tryptophan. The limits of the CDR3 on the DNA are not certain, so only TCRdb's listed CDR3 is given. The CDR3 protein is CASSARVVSYEQY. The gene calls are TRBV7-8 and TRBJ1-2. Germline CDR1 SGHVS, CDR2 FQNEAQ. The CDR3 is 13 amino acids in total, end residues counted.

The chain uses TRBV7-6 and TRBJ2-5, with D possibly matching TRBD2 (7 bases). CDR1 and CDR2 (germline): SGHVS, FNYEAQ. With 8 bases removed from V and 9 bases from J, the gap between germline ends came to 25 bases. The CDR3 extends over 15 amino acids. DNA for the CDR3: TGTGCCAGCGGCTCCACTAACGGGGGGCAGTACTCCCAGTACTTC. It translates to CASGSTNGGQYSQYF.

This clonotype was detected once. The chain is built from TRBV10-3 and TRBJ2-7; 7 bases are a match to TRBD1. This CDR3 spans 13 amino acids. The trim removed 8 bases at V and 3 bases at J, leaving 7 bases unmatched. Germline V CDR1 and CDR2: ENHRY, SYGVKD. In DNA, the CDR3 is TGTGCCATCTTACAGGGGCGCCTCTACGAGCAGTACTTC. Its protein is CAILQGRLYEQYF.

To note about this clonotype: Since no conserved phenylalanine or tryptophan closes the CDR3, a read error is the likely cause. The limits of the CDR3 on the DNA are not certain, so only TCRdb's listed CDR3 is given. The V and J genes are TRBV10-2 and TRBJ1-2. Per the germline V gene, CDR1 is WSHSY and CDR2 is SAAADI. The CDR3 spans 11 amino acids, including both terminal residues. The CDR3 spells CATTGNYGGTI.

This clonotype showed up just once. This CDR3 fails to terminate in the conserved phenylalanine or tryptophan, so it likely reflects a read error. The limits of the CDR3 on the DNA are not certain, so only TCRdb's listed CDR3 is given. J is TRBJ1-1 and V is TRBV9. The CDR3 length equals 13 residues, ends included. From germline, CDR1 is SGDLS and CDR2 YYNGEE. The chain's CDR3 is CATSVGPHQETQY.

This chain links TRBV5-6 with TRBJ2-5; D gene ambiguous. V was trimmed by 0 bases and J by 1 base, leaving 4 bases between them. The germline V gene encodes CDR1 SGHDT and CDR2 YYEEEE. The CDR3 runs 13 residues. CDR3 sequence reads: CASSLDLQETQYF. Here the CDR3 DNA reads TGTGCCAGCAGCTTGGACCTCCAAGAGACCCAGTACTTC.

This CDR3 is CASSLSSGGATGELFF. CDR3 sequence (DNA): TGTGCCAGCAGCCTATCTAGCGGGGGGGCAACCGGGGAGCTGTTTTTT. V and J are TRBV7-3 and TRBJ2-2, with 12 bases matching TRBD2. The CDR3 covers 16 residues. Unmatched junction bases numbered 6, after V lost 5 bases and J lost 5 bases. CDR1 and CDR2 from the germline V gene are SGHTA and FQGTGA.

This clonotype was recorded many times. V is TRBV7-2 and J is TRBJ2-5; D may be TRBD2 (5 bases). This CDR3 spans 16 amino acids. Germline loops: CDR1 SGHTA, CDR2 FQGNSA. V lost 1 base to trimming and J lost 2 bases, with 14 bases between them. CDR3 nucleotide sequence: TGTGCCAGCAGCTTAGGGCTAGCCTCGTGGCAAGAGACCCAGTACTTC. It translates to CASSLGLASWQETQYF. Together with reference TRBV7-2 and TRBJ2-5, the CDR3 gives the full variable domain: GAGVSQSPSNKVTEKGKDVELRCDPISGHTALYWYRQSLGQGLEFLIYFQGNSAPDKSGLPSDRFSAERTGGSVSTLTIQRTQQEDSAVYLCASSLGLASWQETQYFGPGTRLLVL.

Comments on this clonotype: The conserved final phenylalanine or tryptophan is absent from the CDR3, which likely points to a read error. Because the CDR3's place on the DNA is in doubt, the DNA is left out and the CDR3 is given as listed by TCRdb. The chain combines TRBV9 with TRBJ2-7; no DNA check was done on the table's D call, TRBD1. Germline V gene data show CDR1 as SGDLS and CDR2 as YYNGEE. The CDR3 sequence runs 13 residues, both termini included. CDR3 residues: CASSVPLPDSSNL.

Concerning this clonotype: At one end the junction does not follow the germline gene, possibly because of a read error. The CDR3 protein is CATSLARGGGANTIYF. DNA of the CDR3: TGCGCCACCAGCTTAGCGCGGGGCGGTGGGGCCAACACCATATATTTT. The chain carries TRBV15 and TRBJ1-3, with D perhaps matching TRBD1 (5 bases). The CDR3 consists of 16 residues. The V gene's germline CDR1 is LNHNV and CDR2 YYDKDF (reference sequence).

As to this clonotype: Sequence at one end of the junction differs from germline and may be a read error. The chain's CDR3 is CASSVEGGDSKNIQCF. CDR3 bases: TGTGCCAGCAGTGTTGAGGGGGGGGATTCTAAAAACATTCAGTGCTTC. This chain connects TRBV2 to TRBJ2-4, with a possible D match to TRBD2 (7 bases). Germline CDR1 reads SNHLY; CDR2 reads FYNNEI. The CDR3 is 16 residues long. The full variable domain, rest sourced from reference TRBV2 and TRBJ2-4, is EPEVTQTPSHQVTQMGQEVILRCVPISNHLYFYWYRQILGQKVEFLVSFYNNEISEKSEIFDDQFSVERPDGSNFTLKIRSTKLEDSAMYFCASSVEGGDSKNIQCFGAGTRLSVL.

This clonotype was detected only once. The chain carries TRBV24-1 and TRBJ1-5, with D unclear. The germline CDR1 and CDR2 sequences are KGHDR and SFDVKD. The V end was cut by 9 bases, the J end by 10 bases, with 24 bases between. This CDR3 contains 15 residues. The CDR3 region has the DNA TGTGCCACCGCCACCGCTACCGGGCCTTTTACCCCCCAGCATTTT. It specifies CATATATGPFTPQHF.

This clonotype turned up a few times. The gene calls are TRBV19 and TRBJ1-6; D is uncertain. V lost 6 bases to trimming and J lost 14 bases, with 11 bases between them. The CDR3 is made up of 11 amino acids. The germline gives CDR1 LNHDA, CDR2 SQIVND (reference sequence). The CDR3 here is CASSPGGSLHF. CDR3 in DNA: TGTGCCAGTAGCCCTGGCGGTTCCCTCCACTTT. Complete variable domain (other parts from reference TRBV19 and TRBJ1-6): DGGITQSPKYLFRKEGQNVTLSCEQNLNHDAMYWYRQDPGQGLRLIYYSQIVNDFQKGDIAEGYSVSREKKESFPLTVTSAQKNPTAFYLCASSPGGSLHFGNGTRLTVT.